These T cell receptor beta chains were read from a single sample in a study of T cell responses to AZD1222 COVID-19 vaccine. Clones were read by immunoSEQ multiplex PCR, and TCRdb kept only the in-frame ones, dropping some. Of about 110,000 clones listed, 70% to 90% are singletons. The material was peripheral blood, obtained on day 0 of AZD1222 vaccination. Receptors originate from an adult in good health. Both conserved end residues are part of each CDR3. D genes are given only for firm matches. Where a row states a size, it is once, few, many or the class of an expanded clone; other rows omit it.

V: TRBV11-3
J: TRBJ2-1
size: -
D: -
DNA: TGTGCCAGCAGCCAGGGGCGACGGTGGGGGCAGTTCTTC
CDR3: CASSQGRRWGQFF

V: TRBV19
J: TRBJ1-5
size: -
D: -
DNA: TGTGCCAGTAGTATAGCGCGGGACCAGACCCAGCATTTT
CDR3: CASSIARDQTQHF

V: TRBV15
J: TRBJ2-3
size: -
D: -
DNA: TGTGCCACCAGCAGACGCCGCGGAGATACGCAGTATTTT
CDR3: CATSRRRGDTQYF

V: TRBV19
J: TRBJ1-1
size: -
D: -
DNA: TGTGCCAGTAGTATCGGAGGAGTCAGGGTGAACACTGAAGCTTTCTTT
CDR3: CASSIGGVRVNTEAFF

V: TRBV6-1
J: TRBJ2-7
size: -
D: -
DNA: TGTGCCAGCAGTGAAACCCCCCGGGGCAGTTACGAGCAGTACTTC
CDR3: CASSETPRGSYEQYF

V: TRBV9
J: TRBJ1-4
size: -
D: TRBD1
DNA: TGTGCCAGCAGCGCCTCCGGGACAGATAATGAAAAACTGTTTTTT
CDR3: CASSASGTDNEKLFF

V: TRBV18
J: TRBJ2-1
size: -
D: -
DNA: TGTGCCAGCTCTCCCCTTGATAGCGCCTCCTACAATGAGCAGTTCTTC
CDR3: CASSPLDSASYNEQFF

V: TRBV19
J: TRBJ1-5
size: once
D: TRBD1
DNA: TGTGCCAGTAGTCAGACAGGGGGTTATAGCAATCAGCCCCAGCATTTT
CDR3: CASSQTGGYSNQPQHF

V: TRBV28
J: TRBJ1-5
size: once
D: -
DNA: TGTGCCAGCAGTTTATCCCATCAGCCCCAGCATTTT
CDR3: CASSLSHQPQHF

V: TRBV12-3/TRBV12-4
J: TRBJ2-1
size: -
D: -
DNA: TGTGCCAGCAGTTTGTTCGCCCCAGGTGAGCAGTTCTTC
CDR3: CASSLFAPGEQFF

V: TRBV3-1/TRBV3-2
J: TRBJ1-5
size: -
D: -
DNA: TGTGCCAGCAGCCAAGATACCGGGGTCTATCAGCCCCAGCATTTT
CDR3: CASSQDTGVYQPQHF

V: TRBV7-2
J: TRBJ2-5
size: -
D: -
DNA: TGTGCCAGCAGCTTAGTCGAGACTAAAGTACAGACCCAGTACTTC
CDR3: CASSLVETKVQTQYF

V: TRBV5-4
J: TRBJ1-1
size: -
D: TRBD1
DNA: TGTGCCAGCAGCGCTCGACAGGGGGTAGAAACTGAAGCTTTCTTT
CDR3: CASSARQGVETEAFF

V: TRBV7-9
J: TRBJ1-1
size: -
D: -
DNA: TGTGCCAGCAGCCCCCGGGATGCGGGGAACACTGAAGCTTTCTTT
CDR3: CASSPRDAGNTEAFF

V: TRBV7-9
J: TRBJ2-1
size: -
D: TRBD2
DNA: TGTGCCAGCAGCTTACTAGCGGGGGGGCTTGTTGAGCAGTTCTTC
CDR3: CASSLLAGGLVEQFF

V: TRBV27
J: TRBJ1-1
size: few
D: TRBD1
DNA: TGTGCCAGCAGTTTAGACCGACAGGGAAGGACTGAAGCTTTCTTT
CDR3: CASSLDRQGRTEAFF

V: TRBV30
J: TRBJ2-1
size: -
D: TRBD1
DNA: TGTGCCTGGAGTGTACGGGACAGCACTTACAATGAGCAGTTCTTC
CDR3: CAWSVRDSTYNEQFF

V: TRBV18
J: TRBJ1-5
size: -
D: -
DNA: TGTGCCAGCTCGGATACACGTAGCAATCAGCCCCAGCATTTT
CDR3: CASSDTRSNQPQHF

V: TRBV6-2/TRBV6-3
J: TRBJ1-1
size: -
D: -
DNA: TGTGCCAGCAGTTACTCTAGAGGGATCAATAAATTTGGTAACACTGAAGCTTTCTTT
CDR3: CASSYSRGINKFGNTEAFF

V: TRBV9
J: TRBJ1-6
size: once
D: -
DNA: TGTGCCAGCAGCCTCCACCGGAGCAGCTCCTATAATTCACCCCTCCACTTT
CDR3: CASSLHRSSSYNSPLHF

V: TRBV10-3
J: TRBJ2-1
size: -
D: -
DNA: TGTGCCATCAGACTCAGGGGTAATGAGCAGTTCTTC
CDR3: CAIRLRGNEQFF

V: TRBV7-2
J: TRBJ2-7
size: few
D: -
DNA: TGTGCCAGCAGCTTGACGCTGCAGAGCTCCTACGAGCAGTACTTC
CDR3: CASSLTLQSSYEQYF

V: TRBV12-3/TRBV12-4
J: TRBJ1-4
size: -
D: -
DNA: TGTGCCAGCAGCCCGAGTGGTCTTTCAATGTTTTTT
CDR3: CASSPSGLSMFF

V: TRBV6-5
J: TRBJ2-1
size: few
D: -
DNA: TGTGCCAGCAGTCCTGACTTCAATGAGCAGTTCTTC
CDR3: CASSPDFNEQFF

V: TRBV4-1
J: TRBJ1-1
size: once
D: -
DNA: TGCGCCAGCAGCCAAGATCTCACTGAAGCTTTCTTT
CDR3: CASSQDLTEAFF

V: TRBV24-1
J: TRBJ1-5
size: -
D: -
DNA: TGTGCCACCAGTGATCTATATAGCAATCAGCCCCAGCATTTT
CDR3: CATSDLYSNQPQHF

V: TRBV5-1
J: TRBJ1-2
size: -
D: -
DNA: TGCGCCAGCAGCTTGGACGGCTATGGCTACACCTTC
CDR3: CASSLDGYGYTF

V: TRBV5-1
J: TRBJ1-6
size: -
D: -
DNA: TGCGCCAGCAGCTTGGAAGGGCGTGATTCACCCCTCCACTTT
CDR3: CASSLEGRDSPLHF

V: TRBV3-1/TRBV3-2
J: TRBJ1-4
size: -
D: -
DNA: TGTGCCAGCAGCCGTGGCTGGGAAAGTTTTTACGATGAAAAACTGTTTTTT
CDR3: CASSRGWESFYDEKLFF

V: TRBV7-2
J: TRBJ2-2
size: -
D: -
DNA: TGTGCCAGCAGCTTAGGATCGAACACCGGGGAGCTGTTTTTT
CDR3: CASSLGSNTGELFF

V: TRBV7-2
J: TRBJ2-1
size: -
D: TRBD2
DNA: TGTGCCAGCAGCTTGGCTAGCGGGGGCCCATCCACCAACAATGAGCAGTTCTTC
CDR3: CASSLASGGPSTNNEQFF